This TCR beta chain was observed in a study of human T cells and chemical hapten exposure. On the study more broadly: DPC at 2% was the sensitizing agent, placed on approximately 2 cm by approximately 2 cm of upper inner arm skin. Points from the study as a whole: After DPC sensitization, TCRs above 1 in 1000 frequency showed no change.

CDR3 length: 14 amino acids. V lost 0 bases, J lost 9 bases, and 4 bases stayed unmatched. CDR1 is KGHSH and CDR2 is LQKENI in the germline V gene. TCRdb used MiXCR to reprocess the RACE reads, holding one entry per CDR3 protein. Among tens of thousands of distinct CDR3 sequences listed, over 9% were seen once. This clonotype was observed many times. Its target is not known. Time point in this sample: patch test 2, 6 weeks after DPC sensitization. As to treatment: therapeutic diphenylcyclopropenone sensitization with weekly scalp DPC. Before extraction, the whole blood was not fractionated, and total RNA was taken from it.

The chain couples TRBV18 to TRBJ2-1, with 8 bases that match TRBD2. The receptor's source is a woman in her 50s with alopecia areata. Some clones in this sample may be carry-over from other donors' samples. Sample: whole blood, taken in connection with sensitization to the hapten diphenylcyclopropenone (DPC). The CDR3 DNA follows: TGTGCCAGCTCACCACCGGCCAGCGGGGGTGAGCAGTTCTTC. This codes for CASSPPASGGEQFF.